A selection of T cell receptor beta chains follows, all from one sample in a study of CD8+ T cells in alopecia areata. This table comes from immunoSEQ multiplex PCR, and its TCRdb copy is limited to in-frame clones, with some not included. The data contain about 250,000 clones, about 62% of them singletons. The sequenced sample was CD4+ T cells sorted from blood, obtained around week 52, from a patient treated with tofacitinib. These TCRs come from a human donor with alopecia areata. Both conserved end residues are part of each CDR3. D genes are given only for firm matches. Clone size is stated in some rows and not others, as once, few, many or a class when expanded.

TRBJ2-3 | TRBV5-6 | few | - | CASSFSIAADTQYF | TGTGCCAGCAGCTTTTCAATTGCCGCAGATACGCAGTATTTT
TRBJ1-2 | TRBV25-1 | - | - | CASSGAGSNGYTF | TGTGCCAGCAGTGGGGCTGGGTCGAATGGCTACACCTTC
TRBJ1-2 | TRBV9 | - | TRBD1 | CASSVAVGQGSGYTF | TGTGCCAGCAGCGTAGCTGTCGGACAGGGATCTGGCTACACCTTC
TRBJ2-1 | TRBV7-9 | - | - | CASSLVTYNEQFF | TGTGCCAGCAGCTTAGTAACCTACAATGAGCAGTTCTTC
TRBJ2-7 | TRBV11-2 | - | - | CASSLDRGVGEQYF | TGTGCCAGCAGCTTAGACAGGGGCGTCGGTGAGCAGTACTTC
TRBJ2-3 | TRBV7-6 | - | TRBD2 | CASSLVRGNTDTQYF | TGTGCCAGCAGCTTAGTGCGGGGGAACACAGATACGCAGTATTTT
TRBJ2-7 | TRBV30 | - | - | CAWLRGGEQYF | TGTGCCTGGTTGAGGGGGGGCGAGCAGTACTTC
TRBJ2-2 | TRBV25-1 | - | TRBD2 | CASRGLAGTGELFF | TGTGCCAGCAGGGGACTAGCGGGGACCGGGGAGCTGTTTTTT
TRBJ2-5 | TRBV6-5 | few | TRBD2 | CASTLIGLAEGTQYF | TGTGCCAGCACACTCATTGGACTAGCAGAAGGGACCCAGTACTTC
TRBJ1-2 | TRBV9 | - | - | CASSVNYGYTF | TGTGCCAGCAGCGTTAACTATGGCTACACCTTC
TRBJ1-4 | TRBV10-3 | few | - | CATGGPGEEKLFF | TGTGCCACCGGCGGCCCCGGGGAGGAAAAACTGTTTTTT
TRBJ2-7 | TRBV9 | - | - | CASSVDEGEQYF | TGTGCCAGCAGCGTAGATGAGGGCGAGCAGTACTTC
TRBJ2-7 | TRBV4-1 | - | - | CASSQGQDRQNWGYEQYF | TGCGCCAGCAGCCAAGGCCAAGATCGACAGAATTGGGGCTACGAGCAGTACTTC
TRBJ1-3 | TRBV29-1 | - | - | CSVVKSSGNTIYF | TGCAGCGTTGTGAAGAGCTCTGGAAACACCATATATTTT
TRBJ1-1 | TRBV29-1 | - | - | CSVDRTQNTEAFF | TGCAGCGTCGACAGGACACAGAACACTGAAGCTTTCTTT
TRBJ1-2 | TRBV29-1 | few | - | CSVEPGLFNYGYTF | TGCAGCGTTGAACCAGGGCTTTTTAACTATGGCTACACCTTC
TRBJ1-1 | TRBV5-1 | - | - | CASKTLAHSDTEAFF | TGCGCCAGTAAAACCCTGGCCCATTCGGACACTGAAGCTTTCTTT
TRBJ2-1 | TRBV4-2 | few | TRBD2 | CASSLRAGPPYNEQFF | TGTGCCAGCAGCCTACGAGCGGGGCCGCCTTACAATGAGCAGTTCTTC
TRBJ1-2 | TRBV27 | once | - | CASTSPALANYGYTF | TGTGCCAGCACATCCCCGGCCCTCGCTAACTATGGCTACACCTTC
TRBJ1-5 | TRBV7-9 | - | TRBD1 | CASSTTTGGNQPQHF | TGTGCCAGCAGCACGACAACAGGGGGCAATCAGCCCCAGCATTTT
TRBJ1-6 | TRBV30 | - | - | CAWRRGQGMRSPLHF | TGTGCCTGGAGGCGGGGGCAGGGGATGCGATCACCCCTCCACTTT
TRBJ2-1 | TRBV7-2 | - | - | CASSLGPKTSYNEQFF | TGTGCCAGCAGCTTAGGTCCAAAGACCTCCTACAATGAGCAGTTCTTC
TRBJ1-5 | TRBV30 | once | - | CAWADQVNQPQHF | TGTGCCTGGGCTGATCAGGTCAATCAGCCCCAGCATTTT
TRBJ2-5 | TRBV7-9 | - | TRBD2 | CASSPIGLVVEETQYF | TGTGCCAGCAGCCCTATAGGACTAGTAGTGGAAGAGACCCAGTACTTC
TRBJ1-1 | TRBV7-3 | - | - | CASSLAGGNTEAFF | TGTGCCAGCAGCTTGGCCGGAGGGAACACTGAAGCTTTCTTT
TRBJ1-2 | TRBV30 | - | - | CAWSGGDHYGYTF | TGTGCCTGGAGTGGTGGGGACCACTATGGCTACACCTTC
TRBJ2-3 | TRBV30 | - | TRBD1 | CAWTGGRADTQYF | TGTGCCTGGACAGGGGGTCGGGCAGATACGCAGTATTTT
TRBJ2-7 | TRBV29-1 | - | - | CSVDEGYEQYF | TGCAGCGTTGATGAGGGATACGAGCAGTACTTC
TRBJ2-7 | TRBV6-1 | - | TRBD1 | CASSEGDRVTYF | TGTGCCAGCAGTGAAGGGGACAGGGTGACGTACTTC
TRBJ1-6 | TRBV5-4 | - | TRBD1 | CASSRLSGTENSPLHF | TGTGCCAGCAGCCGGCTTTCGGGGACAGAAAATTCACCCCTCCACTTT
TRBJ2-1 | TRBV11-2 | - | TRBD1 | CASSPTGVSYNEQFF | TGTGCCAGCAGTCCTACAGGGGTTTCCTACAATGAGCAGTTCTTC
TRBJ2-2 | TRBV27 | - | - | CASSFPNTGELFF | TGTGCCAGCAGTTTTCCGAACACCGGGGAGCTGTTTTTT
TRBJ1-2 | TRBV6-6 | - | - | CASSTGYGYTF | TGTGCCAGCAGCACAGGGTATGGCTACACCTTC
TRBJ1-2 | TRBV5-4 | - | - | CASRFGSPGGYTF | TGTGCCAGCAGATTCGGAAGCCCCGGTGGCTACACCTTC
TRBJ1-3 | TRBV29-1 | - | TRBD1 | CSVETRGPGNTIYF | TGCAGCGTTGAGACCAGGGGGCCTGGAAACACCATATATTTT
TRBJ2-3 | TRBV7-9 | - | - | CASSGMADTQYF | TGTGCCAGCAGCGGGATGGCAGATACGCAGTATTTT
TRBJ1-5 | TRBV29-1 | - | TRBD1 | CSVATGKNSNQPQHF | TGCAGCGTCGCGACAGGGAAGAATAGCAATCAGCCCCAGCATTTT
TRBJ1-1 | TRBV4-1 | - | TRBD1 | CASSQDPGQGGTEAFF | TGCGCCAGCAGCCAAGATCCGGGACAGGGGGGGACTGAAGCTTTCTTT
TRBJ1-4 | TRBV29-1 | - | - | CSVTTTGNGGEKLFF | TGCAGCGTAACCACTACAGGGAACGGGGGTGAAAAACTGTTTTTT
TRBJ2-1 | TRBV13 | - | - | CASSLQGGGSYNEQFF | TGTGCCAGCAGCTTACAGGGAGGGGGGTCCTACAATGAGCAGTTCTTC
TRBJ2-3 | TRBV18 | few | - | CASSPTTGLDTQYF | TGTGCCAGCTCACCAACGACAGGCCTAGATACGCAGTATTTT
TRBJ2-7 | TRBV7-9 | few | - | CASRALGEQYF | TGTGCCAGCAGGGCGCTCGGTGAGCAGTACTTC
TRBJ1-2 | TRBV6-1 | - | TRBD1 | CASIRTGITNYGYTF | TGTGCCAGCATACGGACAGGGATTACTAACTATGGCTACACCTTC
TRBJ2-1 | TRBV19 | - | TRBD2 | CASSIAGGGASSYNEQFF | TGTGCCAGTAGTATAGCTGGCGGGGGGGCTAGCTCCTACAATGAGCAGTTCTTC
TRBJ2-7 | TRBV15 | once | TRBD1 | CATSRTTGFEQYF | TGTGCCACCAGCAGAACGACAGGGTTCGAGCAGTACTTC
TRBJ1-1 | TRBV7-9 | - | - | CASSLLTRNTEAFF | TGTGCCAGCAGCTTATTAACGAGGAACACTGAAGCTTTCTTT
TRBJ2-7 | TRBV7-9 | few | - | CASSSQIGYEQYF | TGTGCCAGCAGCTCGCAGATAGGCTACGAGCAGTACTTC
TRBJ2-2 | TRBV5-6 | - | - | CASSLGITNTGELFF | TGTGCCAGCAGCTTAGGGATAACGAACACCGGGGAGCTGTTTTTT